At least ten counts were recorded for the clone carrying this T cell receptor beta chain. Its antigen is unknown. With V trimmed by 6 bases and J by 5 bases, 7 bases remained unmatched. The length of the CDR3 is 15 residues. These data come from a study of CD8 T cells in ankylosing spondylitis. Study-wide findings and caveats: Disease-linked clones proved CD8+ and comparatively uncommon in peripheral blood. Before this, some motif variants had been reported in reactive arthritis synovial fluid and blood. Enrichment of disease-linked clones was reportedly significant in matched ankylosing spondylitis synovial fluid.

TCRdb called the 5' RACE reads again in MiXCR, with one record for every CDR3 protein. The sample records around 230,000 distinct CDR3 sequences, roughly 8% being singletons. The receptor was isolated from a female donor with ankylosing spondylitis or in good health (not recorded which). This rearrangement joins TRBV12-3 or TRBV12-4 to TRBJ1-4; 9 bases match TRBD1. Sample: blood, either unsorted or a sorted T cell fraction (not recorded which). The CDR3, as DNA: TGTGCCAGCAGACCCTCAGACAGGGGGAATGAAAAACTGTTTTTT. This encodes CASRPSDRGNEKLFF.